This T cell receptor beta chain appears in the sequencing data of a study of OX40 agonist ivuxolimab in advanced cancers. Background for the entire study: Ivuxolimab was an agonistic, fully human IgG2 monoclonal antibody directed against OX40 (CD134), a costimulatory receptor. Intravenous ivuxolimab was administered to patients every 2 weeks at six dose levels: 0.01, 0.1, 0.3, 1.5, 3 and 10 mg/kg. Of the 50 or so patients in dose escalation, about 20 had hepatocellular carcinoma, about 15 had melanoma, 9 had renal cell carcinoma and 9 had head and neck cancer. A male proportion of nearly 85% and a mean age of about 60 years, ranging from roughly 23 to 85, were recorded for the dose-escalation cohort. Patients were allowed to have had prior anti-PD-1, anti-PD-L1 or anti-CTLA-4 therapy, and 40% to 45% of the dose-escalation patients had been treated with checkpoint inhibitors. Partial responses occurred in three dose-escalation patients: two with cutaneous melanoma and one with hepatocellular carcinoma. The point of sequencing TCRbeta in the periphery was to test whether ivuxolimab changed TCR sequence diversity and drove clonal T-cell expansion. The paper describes the monotherapy dose-escalation part (N ≈ 52 patients) of the phase I trial of ivuxolimab. Points the paper makes about the study in general: Partial responders in the 0.1-3.0 mg/kg groups had among the lowest normalized peripheral clonal expansion, especially among CD8+ T cells. On average, CD8+ T cells showed more expanded clones than CD4+ T cells after ivuxolimab. Low levels of normalized T-cell clonal expansion were also seen in some patients who did not respond. Clonal expansion of both CD4+ and CD8+ blood T cells was observed from baseline to week 6 at doses 0.1 to 3.0 mg/kg. The antigen specificity of the clonally expanded peripheral T cells was not determined.

The trial excluded patients who had a history of autoimmune disease or were on systemic immunosuppression. Peripheral blood for TCR sequencing was collected from all dose cohorts at baseline, on cycle 4 day 1, and on cycle 7 day 1. The samples were taken from a phase I, first-in-human, multicenter, open-label dose-escalation trial of ivuxolimab. The trial enrolled adults with locally advanced or metastatic head and neck squamous cell, hepatocellular, melanoma or renal cell carcinoma. Before TCR sequencing, CD4+ T cells and CD8+ T cells were sorted from peripheral blood as separate populations. Note on this clone: What antigen it recognizes has not been identified. It has no much larger one-base neighbor in the sample; base qualities were not kept.

For sequencing of the TCRbeta CDR3 region, genomic DNA was extracted from the sorted cells. The immunoSEQ Assay was used for sequencing of TCRbeta CDR3 regions. TCRdb mirrors the immuneACCESS table, restricted to in-frame sequences. Some clones are absent from its copies; in checked studies, under half trace to an unresolved V gene, and the reason for the others is unknown. The sample table holds more than 35,000 clones, of which over 60% were seen once. About 8.8% of the sample comes from the top ten. Sequencing used CD4+ or CD8+ T cells sorted from blood, obtained in a trial of the OX40 agonist ivuxolimab. This receptor was obtained from an adult with an advanced solid tumor such as melanoma, head and neck, liver or kidney cancer.

The CDR3 loop reads CATSRDRQVSPLHF. The sequenced DNA is TGTGCCACCAGCAGAGATAGACAGGTTTCACCCCTCCACTTT. This sequence uses TRBV15 and TRBJ1-6; the D gene is possibly TRBD1, with 6 bases matching. Inclusive of the bounding cysteine and phenylalanine, the CDR3 is 14 residues long. Of all the DNA, just the CDR3 is kept, 42 bases in frame from base 1. V and J are truncated by 0 bases and 9 bases respectively, leaving an intervening sequence of 9 bases. CDR1 and CDR2 (LNHNV, YYDKDF) derive from the germline V gene (reference sequence).